These 25 T cell receptor beta chains originate from one sample sequenced in a study of identical twins. TCRdb reprocessed the 5' RACE reads via MiXCR and lists one record per CDR3 protein. This table has hundreds of thousands of distinct CDR3 sequences, approximately 9% appearing once. Material: memory (CD45RO+) T cells sorted from blood. These receptors all come from a woman aged 18-29 years in good health.

This clonotype was seen repeatedly, ten times or more. The chain employs TRBV3-1 and TRBJ2-1; D not resolved. CDR3 length: 19 residues. V shed 0 bases and J shed 5 bases, with 23 bases lying between them. The germline V gene encodes CDR1 LGHDT and CDR2 YNNKEL (reference sequence). CDR3 nucleotides: TGTGCCAGCAGCCAAGATCCGCGGAAACCGCGCTGGGTCGACAATGAGCAGTTCTTC. This encodes CASSQDPRKPRWVDNEQFF.

J is TRBJ1-1 and V is TRBV9; no firm D call. Germline assignment: CDR1 SGDLS and CDR2 YYNGEE. The CDR3 covers 14 residues. The V end lost 4 bases, the J end lost 1 base, and 11 bases lay between the germline ends. The CDR3 DNA follows: TGTGCCAGCAGCCCAAGACTGGGGAACACTGAAGCTTTCTTT. Translated, it gives CASSPRLGNTEAFF.

This rearrangement joins TRBV6-5 to TRBJ1-6; D not resolved. V lost 3 bases and J 6 bases, leaving 9 bases between the germline ends. The CDR3 covers 14 residues. Per germline, CDR1 MNHEY and CDR2 SVGAGI. The CDR3 spells CASSYYAPNSPLHF. The CDR3 bases are TGTGCCAGCAGTTATTACGCACCTAATTCACCCCTCCACTTT.

The V call is TRBV27, the J call TRBJ2-1; D perhaps matches TRBD1 (6 bases). Trimming stripped 6 bases from V and 8 bases from J, with 20 bases between. This CDR3 has 15 residues. Germline CDR1 MNHEY, CDR2 SMNVEV (reference sequence). The CDR3 here is CASRITGLRSHEQFF. CDR3 DNA: TGTGCCAGCAGAATCACAGGGCTCCGCTCCCATGAGCAGTTCTTC.

This clonotype appeared a few times. The rearrangement uses TRBV12-3 or TRBV12-4 and TRBJ1-1; D may be TRBD1 (5 bases). Trimming stripped 3 bases from V and 6 bases from J, with 11 bases between. The CDR3 loop spans 13 amino acids. The CDR3 here is CASSFSRTPEAFF. Here the CDR3 DNA reads TGTGCCAGCAGTTTTTCTCGGACACCTGAAGCTTTCTTT.

The chain has TRBV30 and TRBJ2-7; 7 nucleotides align to TRBD1. Looked up from germline, CDR1 is GTSNPN and CDR2 is SVGIG (reference sequence). The CDR3 sequence is 11 residues long. The V and J ends lost 2 bases and 6 bases, in that order; junction bases with no gene match: 1. The CDR3, as DNA: TGTGCCTGGAGTCCAGGGGGCGAGCAGTACTTC. This encodes CAWSPGGEQYF.

The chain couples TRBV7-9 to TRBJ1-1, with D tentatively TRBD1 (5 bases). Germline V gene lookup returns CDR1 SEHNR and CDR2 FQNEAQ (reference sequence). The CDR3 is 13 residues long. Deletions cut 4 bases from V and 10 bases from J, with 16 bases between. The CDR3 coding sequence is TGTGCCAGCAGCTCCGGGTGGGGAGGGGTAGCTTTCTTT. This encodes CASSSGWGGVAFF.

This clonotype was detected ten times or more. The chain couples TRBV19 to TRBJ1-5; a possible D gene is TRBD1 (6 bases). The CDR3 covers 12 residues. CDR1 and CDR2 from the germline V gene are LNHDA and SQIVND (reference sequence). V was cut by 8 bases and J by 9 bases, with 14 bases left in between. CDR3 bases: TGTGCCAGTTGGACAGCGAGTGGGCCCCAGCATTTT. It yields the protein CASWTASGPQHF.

The CDR3 sequence is CASSAAGGAAKNIQYF. The CDR3, as DNA: TGTGCCAGCAGCGCGGCGGGGGGCGCGGCCAAAAACATTCAGTACTTC. V usage is TRBV13 and J usage is TRBJ2-4, with 8 bases lining up with TRBD2. The CDR3 spans 16 residues. J was trimmed by 1 base and V by 5 bases; bases with no gene match: 7. Per the germline V gene, CDR1 is PRHDT and CDR2 is FYEKMQ (reference sequence).

This clonotype was counted ten times or more. The chain links TRBV24-1 to TRBJ2-1; D is unresolved. The V end was cut by 1 base, the J end by 3 bases, with 6 bases between. Germline V CDR1 and CDR2: KGHDR, SFDVKD. This CDR3 has 14 amino acids. CDR3 region: CATSDFSFYNEQFF. Here the CDR3 DNA reads TGTGCCACCAGTGATTTCTCCTTCTACAATGAGCAGTTCTTC.

This clonotype appeared many times. The rearrangement links TRBV29-1 to TRBJ1-1; D uncertain. This CDR3 is 11 amino acids long. In germline, CDR1 is SQVTM, CDR2 ANQGSEA. V was shortened by 5 bases and J by 4 bases, with 8 bases between the two germline ends. The CDR3 sequence: CSVNTGTEAFF. The CDR3 coding sequence is TGCAGCGTTAATACGGGCACTGAAGCTTTCTTT.

This clonotype was detected many times. V and J are TRBV7-9 and TRBJ2-5; TRBD1 aligns across 11 bases. J gave up 4 bases and V 5 bases, and 12 bases lay outside the gene matches. Germline lookup yields CDR1 SEHNR and CDR2 FQNEAQ (reference sequence). The CDR3 contains 17 residues. For the CDR3, the DNA is TGTGCCAGCAGCCCTCTGTACGGGACAGGGGGTAGAGAGACCCAGTACTTC. It codes for CASSPLYGTGGRETQYF. Filled out from reference TRBV7-9 and TRBJ2-5, the complete variable domain reads DTGVSQNPRHKITKRGQNVTFRCDPISEHNRLYWYRQTLGQGPEFLTYFQNEAQLEKSRLLSDRFSAERPKGSFSTLEIQRTEQGDSAMYLCASSPLYGTGGRETQYFGPGTRLLVL.

This clonotype has a handful of counts. This rearrangement joins TRBV9 to TRBJ2-1; 10 bases match TRBD1. The CDR3 is 17 residues long. V lost 4 bases to trimming and J lost 1 base; unmatched junction nucleotides: 8. In germline, CDR1 is SGDLS, CDR2 YYNGEE. CDR3 residues: CASSLGGTGVSYNEQFF. In nucleotides, the CDR3 is TGTGCCAGCAGCCTGGGTGGGACAGGGGTATCCTACAATGAGCAGTTCTTC.

This clonotype was counted only a few times. The V call is TRBV20-1, the J call TRBJ2-5; 10 nucleotides match TRBD2. The ends lost 2 bases at V and 4 bases at J; junction bases unmatched: 13. Germline assignment: CDR1 DFQATT and CDR2 SNEGSKA (reference sequence). The CDR3 has 17 amino acids. The DNA of the CDR3 is TGCAGTGCTAGAATAACCGGTCTCAGGACTAGCGGAGAGACCCAGTACTTC. This codes for CSARITGLRTSGETQYF.

This clonotype was found many times. This chain connects TRBV4-2 to TRBJ2-4, with 9 positions matching TRBD1. In germline, CDR1 is LGHNA, CDR2 YNFKEQ. The CDR3 spans 16 residues. V gave up 1 base and J gave up 9 bases; unmatched junction bases: 10. The CDR3 spells CASSQGTGVGSAIQYF. CDR3 in DNA: TGTGCCAGCAGCCAAGGGACAGGGGTCGGTAGCGCCATTCAGTACTTC.

This rearrangement joins TRBV30 to TRBJ2-7; D is possibly TRBD2 (6 bases). With 5 bases removed from V and 3 bases from J, the gap between germline ends came to 14 bases. Germline V lookup: CDR1 GTSNPN, CDR2 SVGIG (reference sequence). The CDR3 runs 13 residues. The CDR3 loop is CAWSAGTFYEQYF. CDR3 coding DNA: TGTGCCTGGTCAGCCGGGACTTTCTACGAGCAGTACTTC.

This clonotype appeared a few times. The chain recombines TRBV2 with TRBJ2-3, with D possibly matching TRBD1 (6 bases). The germline V gene has CDR1 SNHLY and CDR2 FYNNEI. The CDR3 is 15 amino acids. The ends were cut back, 6 bases at V and 1 base at J, with 14 bases in the middle. Written as DNA, the CDR3 is TGTGCCAGCAGCGCTCAGGGGAGCCGCACAGATACGCAGTATTTT. Residues: CASSAQGSRTDTQYF.

The table lists this clonotype with a few counts. The rearrangement links TRBV5-1 to TRBJ2-5; a possible D gene is TRBD2 (5 bases). The germline gives CDR1 SGHRS, CDR2 YFSETQ. V gave up 4 bases and J gave up 0 bases, with 22 bases separating them. The CDR3 is 18 amino acids. The CDR3 is CASSPRLLPLKYQETQYF. Here the CDR3 DNA reads TGCGCCAGCAGCCCAAGACTATTACCTCTTAAGTACCAAGAGACCCAGTACTTC. Based on the CDR3 plus reference TRBV5-1 and TRBJ2-5, the full variable domain is KAGVTQTPRYLIKTRGQQVTLSCSPISGHRSVSWYQQTPGQGLQFLFEYFSETQRNKGNFPGRFSGRQFSNSRSEMNVSTLELGDSALYLCASSPRLLPLKYQETQYFGPGTRLLVL.

CDR3 DNA: TGTGCCAGCAGCGGGGGGGGATCTCAGCCCCAGCATTTT. Translated: CASSGGGSQPQHF. This chain links TRBV7-2 with TRBJ1-5, with a possible D match to TRBD1 (5 bases). The germline CDR1 and CDR2 sequences are SGHTA and FQGNSA. This CDR3 comprises 13 residues. Trimming pared 5 bases from V and 6 bases from J, leaving 11 bases between.

This clonotype was counted at least ten times. V gene TRBV7-2 combines with J gene TRBJ2-1, with D unresolved. The CDR3 has 12 amino acids. Trimming cost V 1 base and J 7 bases, with 5 bases left between them. Germline V gene lookup returns CDR1 SGHTA and CDR2 FQGNSA. As DNA, the CDR3 is TGTGCCAGCAGCTTAGAGGGTAATGAGCAGTTCTTC. Protein sequence: CASSLEGNEQFF. The full variable domain, in which reference TRBV7-2 and TRBJ2-1 provide the parts outside the CDR3, is GAGVSQSPSNKVTEKGKDVELRCDPISGHTALYWYRQSLGQGLEFLIYFQGNSAPDKSGLPSDRFSAERTGGSVSTLTIQRTQQEDSAVYLCASSLEGNEQFFGPGTRLTVL.

This clonotype has a handful of counts. The V call is TRBV5-1, the J call TRBJ2-3; TRBD2 matches at 9 bases. Germline V lookup: CDR1 SGHRS, CDR2 YFSETQ. The CDR3 consists of 15 residues. The junction had 1 base not matched to a gene; V was cut back by 0 bases and J by 2 bases. As DNA, the CDR3 is TGCGCCAGCAGCTTGGCTAGCGGGATCACAGATACGCAGTATTTT. Translating it yields CASSLASGITDTQYF. Full variable domain (remainder filled in from reference TRBV5-1 and TRBJ2-3): KAGVTQTPRYLIKTRGQQVTLSCSPISGHRSVSWYQQTPGQGLQFLFEYFSETQRNKGNFPGRFSGRQFSNSRSEMNVSTLELGDSALYLCASSLASGITDTQYFGPGTRLTVL.

V and J are TRBV9 and TRBJ2-1; 12 nucleotides line up with TRBD2. This CDR3 is built from 15 residues. Germline V gene lookup returns CDR1 SGDLS and CDR2 YYNGEE. Trimming at V came to 0 bases and at J to 5 bases, leaving 0 bases not matched to a gene. CDR3: CASSVGLAGDNEQFF. DNA for the CDR3: TGTGCCAGCAGCGTAGGACTAGCGGGAGACAATGAGCAGTTCTTC. The complete variable domain, with remaining parts taken from reference TRBV9 and TRBJ2-1, reads DSGVTQTPKHLITATGQRVTLRCSPRSGDLSVYWYQQSLDQGLQFLIQYYNGEERAKGNILERFSAQQFPDLHSELNLSSLELGDSALYFCASSVGLAGDNEQFFGPGTRLTVL.

This clonotype came up a few times. In DNA, the CDR3 is TGCAGTGCCCTCTGGAGGGACGACCCCTACGAGCAGTACTTC. Its protein product is CSALWRDDPYEQYF. The genes are TRBV20-1 and TRBJ2-7, with D perhaps TRBD2 (6 bases). In germline, CDR1 is DFQATT, CDR2 SNEGSKA (reference sequence). Trimming shortened V by 6 bases and J by 2 bases, and 17 bases separated the two germline ends. The CDR3 is 14 residues long.

This clonotype was counted a few times. The rearrangement uses TRBV7-2 and TRBJ2-7, with D uncertain. The CDR3 covers 14 residues. Germline loops: CDR1 SGHTA, CDR2 FQGNSA. Trimming cost V 1 base and J 6 bases, with 13 bases left between them. The DNA of the CDR3 is TGTGCCAGCAGCTTAGGCCCGGCCGGGCTCGAGCAGTACTTC. It yields the protein CASSLGPAGLEQYF.

The V gene is TRBV10-3, the J gene TRBJ2-7, with D perhaps matching TRBD1 (7 bases). V was clipped by 0 bases and J by 0 bases, with 15 bases between them. Germline CDR1 ENHRY, CDR2 SYGVKD. CDR3 length: 17 residues. In nucleotides, the CDR3 is TGTGCCATCAGTGAGTCGATTGCGGGACAGCCCTCCTACGAGCAGTACTTC. Translating gives CAISESIAGQPSYEQYF.